The sequence of this TCR beta chain was determined in a study of cytomegalovirus exposure and HLA in healthy donors. Researchers ran the PCR with 60 Vbeta and 13 Jbeta primers. Generated by immunoSEQ multiplex PCR, the TCRdb table keeps only in-frame clones and is missing some. Here the sample spans under 200,000 clones, roughly 77% being singletons. Study results and caveats: Apparent HLA restriction characterized most CMV-associated TCR beta chains in a later analysis. For TCR beta chains, V- and J-gene trimming was later linked to a missense DCLRE1C variant. From TCR beta sequences, most subjects' HLA-A and HLA-B alleles were reportedly predicted accurately. As a later analysis showed, several of the most significant clusters appeared to be linked to common viral pathogens.

Trimming took 3 bases from V and 3 from J, leaving 15 bases between them. The germline V gene encodes CDR1 MGHDK and CDR2 SYGVNS. CDR3 length: 15 amino acids. To note about this clone: Antigen specificity is unknown.

This sequence was found in a male donor in good health and CMV-seronegative. The J gene is TRBJ2-7, the V gene TRBV25-1, with TRBD2 as a possible D gene (5 bases). Sequenced sample: PBMCs. The CDR3 DNA sequence: TGTGCCAGCAGTGACCTCACGAGCGGACGCTACGAGCAGTACTTC. Translation gives CASSDLTSGRYEQYF.